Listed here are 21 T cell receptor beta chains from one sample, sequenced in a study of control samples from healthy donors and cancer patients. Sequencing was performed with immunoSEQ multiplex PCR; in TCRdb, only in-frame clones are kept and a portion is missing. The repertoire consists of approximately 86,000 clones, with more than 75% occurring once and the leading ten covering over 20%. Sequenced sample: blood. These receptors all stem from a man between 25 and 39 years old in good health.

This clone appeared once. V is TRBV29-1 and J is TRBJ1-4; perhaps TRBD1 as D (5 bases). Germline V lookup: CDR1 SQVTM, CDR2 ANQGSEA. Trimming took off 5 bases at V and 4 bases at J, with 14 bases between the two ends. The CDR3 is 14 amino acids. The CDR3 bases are TGCAGCGTTTTGTACCGGGACGGTAATGAAAAACTGTTTTTT. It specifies CSVLYRDGNEKLFF.

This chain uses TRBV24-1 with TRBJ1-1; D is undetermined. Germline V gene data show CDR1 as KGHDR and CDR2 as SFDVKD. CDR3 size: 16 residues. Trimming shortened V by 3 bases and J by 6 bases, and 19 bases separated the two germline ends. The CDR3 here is CATSDTALGSEAEAFF. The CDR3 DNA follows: TGTGCCACCAGTGATACCGCCCTGGGGTCCGAAGCTGAAGCTTTCTTT.

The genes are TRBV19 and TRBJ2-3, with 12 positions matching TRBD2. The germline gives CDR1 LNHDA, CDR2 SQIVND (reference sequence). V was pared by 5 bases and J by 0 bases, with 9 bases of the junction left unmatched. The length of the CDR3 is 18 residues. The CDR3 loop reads CASSPGLAGYPSTDTQYF. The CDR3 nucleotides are TGTGCCAGTAGTCCTGGACTAGCGGGGTATCCTAGCACAGATACGCAGTATTTT. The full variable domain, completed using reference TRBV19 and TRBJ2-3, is DGGITQSPKYLFRKEGQNVTLSCEQNLNHDAMYWYRQDPGQGLRLIYYSQIVNDFQKGDIAEGYSVSREKKESFPLTVTSAQKNPTAFYLCASSPGLAGYPSTDTQYFGPGTRLTVL.

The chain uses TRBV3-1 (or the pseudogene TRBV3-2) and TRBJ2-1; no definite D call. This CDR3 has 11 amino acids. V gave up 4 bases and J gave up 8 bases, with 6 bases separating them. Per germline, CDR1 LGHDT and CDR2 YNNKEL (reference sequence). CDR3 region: CASSRVDEQFF. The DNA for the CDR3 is TGTGCCAGCAGCCGGGTCGATGAGCAGTTCTTC.

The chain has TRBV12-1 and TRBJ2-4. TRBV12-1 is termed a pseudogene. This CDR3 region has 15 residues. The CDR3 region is CASRTPALAKNIQYF. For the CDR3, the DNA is TGTGCCAGCAGAACCCCAGCCCTAGCCAAAAACATTCAGTACTTC.

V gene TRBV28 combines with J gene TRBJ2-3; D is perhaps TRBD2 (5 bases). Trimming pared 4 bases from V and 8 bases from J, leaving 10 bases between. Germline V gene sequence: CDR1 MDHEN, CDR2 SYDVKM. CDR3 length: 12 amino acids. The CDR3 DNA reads TGTGCCAGCAGTTCGGACGAGGGTACGCAGTATTTT. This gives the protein CASSSDEGTQYF.

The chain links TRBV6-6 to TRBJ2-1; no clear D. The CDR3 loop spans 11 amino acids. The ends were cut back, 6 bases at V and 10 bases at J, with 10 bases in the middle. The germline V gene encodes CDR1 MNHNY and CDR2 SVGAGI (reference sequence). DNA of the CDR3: TGTGCCAGCAGACAGCAACCCGAGCAGTTCTTC. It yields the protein CASRQQPEQFF.

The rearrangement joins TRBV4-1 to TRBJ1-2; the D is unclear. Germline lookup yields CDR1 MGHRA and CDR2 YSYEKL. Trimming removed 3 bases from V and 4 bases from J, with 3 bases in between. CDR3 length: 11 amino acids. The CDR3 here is CASSHGYGYTF. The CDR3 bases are TGCGCCAGCAGCCACGGCTATGGCTACACCTTC.

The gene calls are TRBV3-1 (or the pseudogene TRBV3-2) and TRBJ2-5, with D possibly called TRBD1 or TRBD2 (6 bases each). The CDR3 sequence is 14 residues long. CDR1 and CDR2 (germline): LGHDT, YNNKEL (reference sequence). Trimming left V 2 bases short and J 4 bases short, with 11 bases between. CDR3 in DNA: TGTGCCAGCAGCCAACTAGGGGGGCCAGAGACCCAGTACTTC. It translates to CASSQLGGPETQYF.

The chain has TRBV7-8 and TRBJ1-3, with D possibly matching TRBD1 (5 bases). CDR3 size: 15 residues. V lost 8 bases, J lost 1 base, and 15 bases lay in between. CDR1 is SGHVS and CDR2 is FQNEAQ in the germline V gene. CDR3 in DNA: TGTGCCAGCTTTCGGGACCAACTATCTGGAAACACCATATATTTT. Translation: CASFRDQLSGNTIYF.

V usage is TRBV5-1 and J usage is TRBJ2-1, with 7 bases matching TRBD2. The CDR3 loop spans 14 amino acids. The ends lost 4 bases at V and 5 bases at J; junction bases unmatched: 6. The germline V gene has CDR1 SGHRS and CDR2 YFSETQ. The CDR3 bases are TGCGCCAGCAGCATACTTCTAGCGGACAATGAGCAGTTCTTC. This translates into CASSILLADNEQFF.

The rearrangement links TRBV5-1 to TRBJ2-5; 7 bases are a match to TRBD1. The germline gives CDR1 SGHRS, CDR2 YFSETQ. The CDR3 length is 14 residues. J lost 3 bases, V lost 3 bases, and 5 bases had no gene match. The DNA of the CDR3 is TGCGCCAGCAGCTCTGGACAGGTAGAAGAGACCCAGTACTTC. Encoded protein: CASSSGQVEETQYF.

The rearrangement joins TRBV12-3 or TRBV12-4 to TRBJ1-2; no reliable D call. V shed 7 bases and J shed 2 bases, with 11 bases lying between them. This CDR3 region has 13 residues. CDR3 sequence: CASKGDGNYGYTF. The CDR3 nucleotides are TGTGCCAGCAAAGGCGACGGAAACTATGGCTACACCTTC.

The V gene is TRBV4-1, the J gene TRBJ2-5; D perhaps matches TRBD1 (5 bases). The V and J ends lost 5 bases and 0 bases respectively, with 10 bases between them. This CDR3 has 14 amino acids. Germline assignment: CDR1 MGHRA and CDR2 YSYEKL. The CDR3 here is CASSTKDNQETQYF. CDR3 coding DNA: TGCGCCAGCAGCACCAAGGACAACCAAGAGACCCAGTACTTC.

CDR3 sequence: CSVAGTGELFF. The CDR3 DNA follows: TGCAGCGTTGCGGGCACCGGGGAGCTGTTTTTT. The V gene is TRBV29-1, the J gene TRBJ2-2; no clear D gene. Germline V gene data show CDR1 as SQVTM and CDR2 as ANQGSEA. The CDR3 is 11 amino acids. V was shortened by 4 bases and J by 4 bases, with 4 bases between the two germline ends.

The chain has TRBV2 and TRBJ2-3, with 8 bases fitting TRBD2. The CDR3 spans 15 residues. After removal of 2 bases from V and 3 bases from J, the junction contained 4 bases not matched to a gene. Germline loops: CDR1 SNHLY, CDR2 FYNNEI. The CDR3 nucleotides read TGTGCCAGCAGTGAACTCGGCGGGGGGACAGATACGCAGTATTTT. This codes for CASSELGGGTDTQYF.

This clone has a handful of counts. The CDR3 here is CASSFTGHSPLHF. In DNA, the CDR3 is TGTGCCAGTAGTTTTACAGGGCACTCACCCCTCCACTTT. This chain uses TRBV19 with TRBJ1-6; D perhaps matches TRBD1 (6 bases). The CDR3 extends over 13 amino acids. Germline V gene data show CDR1 as LNHDA and CDR2 as SQIVND (reference sequence). V gave up 5 bases and J gave up 10 bases, with 12 bases separating them.

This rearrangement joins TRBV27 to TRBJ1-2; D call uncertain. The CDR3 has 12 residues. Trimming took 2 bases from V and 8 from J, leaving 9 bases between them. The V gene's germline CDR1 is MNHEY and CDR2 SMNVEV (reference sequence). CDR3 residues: CASSLDGLGYTF. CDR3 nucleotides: TGTGCCAGCAGTTTAGACGGGCTCGGCTACACCTTC.

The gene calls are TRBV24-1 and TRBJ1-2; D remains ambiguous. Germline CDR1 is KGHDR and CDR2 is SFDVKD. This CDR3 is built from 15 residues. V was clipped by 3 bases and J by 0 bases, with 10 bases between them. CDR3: CATSDGRKSNYGYTF. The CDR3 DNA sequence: TGTGCCACCAGTGATGGGAGGAAATCTAACTATGGCTACACCTTC.

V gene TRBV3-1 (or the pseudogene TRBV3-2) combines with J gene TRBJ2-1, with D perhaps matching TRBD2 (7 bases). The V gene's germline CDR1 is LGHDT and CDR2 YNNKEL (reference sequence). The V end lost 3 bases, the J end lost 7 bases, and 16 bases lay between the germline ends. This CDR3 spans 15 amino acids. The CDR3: CASSHSWGGQNEQFF. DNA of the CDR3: TGTGCCAGCAGCCATTCATGGGGGGGGCAGAATGAGCAGTTCTTC.

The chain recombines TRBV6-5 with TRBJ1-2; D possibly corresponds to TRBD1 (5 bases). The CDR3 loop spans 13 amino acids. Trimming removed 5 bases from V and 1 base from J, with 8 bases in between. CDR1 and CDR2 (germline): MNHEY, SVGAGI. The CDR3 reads CASSHQGNYGYTF. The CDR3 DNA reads TGTGCCAGCAGTCATCAGGGTAACTATGGCTACACCTTC.